Listed below are T cell receptor beta chains from one sample, sequenced in a study of T cells in Graves' hyperthyroidism and ophthalmopathy. In TCRdb, the multiplex PCR reads were re-called with MiXCR into one record per CDR3 protein. The sample yields about 840,000 distinct CDR3 sequences, more than 30% seen once. The sequenced sample was blood. Receptor source: a man aged 18 to 29 with Graves' hyperthyroidism. CDR3s include the opening cysteine and the closing phenylalanine or tryptophan. A D gene is named only where the DNA matches it firmly. Only part of the rows carry a size: once, few, many, or a class if the clone is expanded.

J,V,D,size,CDR3,DNA
TRBJ2-7,TRBV7-2,-,-,CASSQADGGNEQYF,TGTGCCAGCAGCCAAGCAGACGGGGGAAACGAGCAGTACTTC
TRBJ1-1,TRBV6-5,TRBD1,-,CASTGQDFEAFF,TGTGCCAGCACAGGACAGGATTTTGAAGCTTTCTTT
TRBJ2-5,TRBV20-1,-,many,CSARAGVRGETQYF,TGCAGTGCTAGAGCGGGGGTTCGGGGAGAGACCCAGTACTTC
TRBJ2-7,TRBV7-9,-,few,CASSLKRPDEQYF,TGTGCCAGCAGCTTAAAGCGCCCCGACGAGCAGTACTTC
TRBJ1-1,TRBV14,TRBD1,-,CASSLNPGTGVFF,TGTGCCAGCAGCCTAAACCCCGGGACAGGGGTATTCTTT
TRBJ2-3,TRBV2,TRBD1,-,CASSVALGQNTDTQYF,TGTGCCAGCAGTGTGGCATTGGGACAGAACACAGATACGCAGTATTTT
TRBJ2-7,TRBV25-1,-,-,CACSARPAGVAEQYF,-
TRBJ1-4,TRBV10-3,-,many,CAIKGRDEKLFF,TGTGCCATCAAAGGGAGGGATGAAAAACTGTTTTTT
TRBJ2-5,TRBV15,TRBD1,many,CATRAGGRETQYF,TGTGCCACCAGGGCAGGGGGCCGGGAGACCCAGTACTTC
TRBJ1-2,TRBV14,TRBD1,few,CASSQEKGAWTGGAYYGYTF,TGTGCCAGCAGCCAAGAGAAGGGCGCCTGGACAGGGGGCGCGTACTATGGCTACACCTTC
TRBJ2-7,TRBV29-1,-,many,CSVEKGPDPYEQYF,TGCAGCGTTGAAAAGGGGCCAGATCCCTACGAGCAGTACTTC
TRBJ2-5,TRBV2,TRBD2,-,CASSLRGGLEGETQYF,TGTGCCAGCAGTTTGCGGGGGGGCCTCGAGGGGGAGACCCAGTACTTC
TRBJ1-1,TRBV7-2,-,-,CASSGEWQTPFF,TGTGCCAGCAGTGGGGAATGGCAAACTCCCTTCTTT
TRBJ2-7,TRBV2,TRBD2,-,CASSSGGDTYF,TGTGCCAGCAGCTCGGGGGGTGACACGTACTTC
TRBJ1-6,TRBV3-1,TRBD1,few,CASSLTGSDSPLHF,TGTGCCAGCAGCCTGACAGGGTCCGATTCACCCCTCCACTTT
TRBJ1-6,TRBV5-1,-,many,CASTSGGSPLHF,TGCGCCAGCACGTCGGGAGGTTCACCCCTCCACTTT
TRBJ2-5,TRBV12-3/TRBV12-4,-,-,CASTSGQETQYF,TGTGCCAGCACCTCCGGCCAAGAGACCCAGTACTTC
TRBJ2-5,TRBV5-4,-,-,CASSLDPLQEIQYF,TGTGCCAGCAGCTTGGACCCGCTCCAAGAGATCCAGTACTTC
TRBJ2-7,TRBV2,TRBD1,-,CASSTRDRGNSYEQYF,TGTGCCAGCAGTACCCGGGACAGGGGAAACTCCTACGAGCAGTACTTC
TRBJ2-2,TRBV10-3,-,-,CAATRNTGELFF,TGTGCCGCTACAAGGAACACCGGGGAGCTGTTTTTT
TRBJ2-7,TRBV7-2,-,-,CASSHIPGGGLYEQYF,TGCGCCAGCAGCCATATCCCCGGGGGAGGCCTATACGAGCAGTACTTC
TRBJ2-7,TRBV2,-,few,CASSDGGNYEQYF,TGTGCCAGCAGCGACGGGGGTAACTACGAGCAGTACTTC
TRBJ2-5,TRBV7-9,-,-,CASSWDGSQETQYF,TGCGCCAGCAGCTGGGACGGGTCACAAGAGACCCAGTACTTC
TRBJ2-5,TRBV2,TRBD1,-,CASSARGPGNQYF,TGTGCCAGCAGCGCCAGGGGGCCCGGGAACCAGTACTTC
TRBJ1-2,TRBV19,-,-,CASSPDLSYGYTF,TGTGCCAGTTCTCCGGATTTATCCTATGGCTACACCTTC
TRBJ1-1,TRBV29-1,-,-,CSLDGGTEAFF,TGCAGCTTAGACGGGGGAACTGAAGCTTTCTTT
TRBJ2-6,TRBV7-9,TRBD1,many,CASSLTGGTSGANVLTF,TGTGCCAGCAGCTTGACAGGGGGCACCTCTGGGGCCAACGTCCTGACTTTC
TRBJ1-1,TRBV9,-,few,CASSVAGGMAEAFF,TGTGCCAGCAGCGTAGCGGGGGGGATGGCTGAAGCTTTCTTT
TRBJ2-7,TRBV7-3,-,-,CASSQSSEGTADYEQYF,TGTGCCAGCAGCCAATCGTCGGAGGGGACAGCGGACTACGAGCAGTACTTC
TRBJ2-7,TRBV10-3,TRBD1,many,CAISDLTRTGAYEQYF,TGTGCCATCAGTGACCTTACAAGGACAGGGGCCTACGAGCAGTACTTC
TRBJ1-2,TRBV28,-,-,CASSLSDNNYGYTF,TGTGCCAGCAGTTTATCAGACAACAACTATGGCTACACCTTC
TRBJ2-7,TRBV15,TRBD2,many,CATSPWTSGSYEQYF,TGTGCCACCAGTCCTTGGACTAGCGGGAGCTACGAGCAGTACTTC
TRBJ2-7,TRBV29-1,TRBD2,-,CSATSGSLDEQYF,TGCAGCGCCACTAGCGGGAGCCTGGACGAGCAGTACTTC
TRBJ2-3,TRBV7-8,-,-,CASSPFDSTDTQYF,TGTGCCAGCAGCCCTTTCGACAGCACAGATACGCAGTATTTT
TRBJ2-5,TRBV15,TRBD1,-,CATSSSQGWETQYF,TGTGCCACCAGCAGTTCACAGGGGTGGGAGACCCAGTACTTC
TRBJ2-7,TRBV15,TRBD1,few,CATSGTGLHEQYF,TGTGCCACCAGCGGGACAGGGCTGCACGAGCAGTACTTC
TRBJ1-2,TRBV7-9,TRBD1,-,CASSMGQEGFNYGYTF,TGTGCCAGCAGCATGGGACAGGAGGGCTTCAACTATGGCTACACCTTC
TRBJ1-2,TRBV20-1,TRBD1,many,CSADPGDRDYGYTF,TGCAGTGCTGACCCCGGGGACAGGGACTATGGCTACACCTTC
TRBJ2-6,TRBV2,-,many,CASSGGAGANVLTF,TGTGCCAGCAGTGGAGGGGCTGGGGCCAACGTCCTGACTTTC
TRBJ2-7,TRBV5-5,-,few,CASSLGQDHFEQYF,TGTGCCAGCAGCTTGGGGCAGGATCATTTCGAGCAGTACTTC
TRBJ1-1,TRBV2,-,-,CASSVLQGRGTEAFF,TGTGCCAGCAGTGTTTTACAGGGACGGGGCACTGAAGCTTTCTTT
TRBJ2-5,TRBV6-1,TRBD1,-,CASRQGREETQYF,TGTGCCAGCAGACAGGGGCGAGAAGAGACCCAGTACTTC
TRBJ2-5,TRBV20-1,TRBD2,-,CSASGTSGMRAETQYF,TGCAGTGCTAGCGGGACTAGCGGGATGCGTGCAGAGACCCAGTACTTC
TRBJ1-5,TRBV3-1,-,-,CASSQTGYQPQHF,TGTGCCAGCAGCCAGACGGGTTATCAGCCCCAGCATTTT
TRBJ1-5,TRBV2,TRBD1,few,CASSHKIETGVPDQPQHF,TGTGCCAGCAGTCATAAGATAGAGACAGGGGTCCCCGATCAGCCCCAGCATTTT